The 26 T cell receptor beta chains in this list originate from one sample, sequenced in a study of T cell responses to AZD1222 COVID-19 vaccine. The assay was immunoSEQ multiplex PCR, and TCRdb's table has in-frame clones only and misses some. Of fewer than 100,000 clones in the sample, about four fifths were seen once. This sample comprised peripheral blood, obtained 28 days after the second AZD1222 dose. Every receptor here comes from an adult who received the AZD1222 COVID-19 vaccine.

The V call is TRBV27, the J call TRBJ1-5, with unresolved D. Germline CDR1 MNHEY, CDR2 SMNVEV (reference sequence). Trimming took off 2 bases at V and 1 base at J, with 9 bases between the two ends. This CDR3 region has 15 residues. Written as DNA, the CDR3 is TGTGCCAGCAGTTTAACCGTTATGAGCAATCAGCCCCAGCATTTT. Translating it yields CASSLTVMSNQPQHF.

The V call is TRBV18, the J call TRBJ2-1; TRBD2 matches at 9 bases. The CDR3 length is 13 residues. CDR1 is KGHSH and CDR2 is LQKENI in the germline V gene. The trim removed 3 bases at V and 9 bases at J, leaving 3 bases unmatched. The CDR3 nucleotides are TGTGCCAGCTCACCTGTAGCGGGAGCTGAGCAGTTCTTC. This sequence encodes CASSPVAGAEQFF. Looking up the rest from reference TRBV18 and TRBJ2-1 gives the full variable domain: NAGVMQNPRHLVRRRGQEARLRCSPMKGHSHVYWYRQLPEEGLKFMVYLQKENIIDESGMPKERFSAEFPKEGPSILRIQQVVRGDSAAYFCASSPVAGAEQFFGPGTRLTVL.

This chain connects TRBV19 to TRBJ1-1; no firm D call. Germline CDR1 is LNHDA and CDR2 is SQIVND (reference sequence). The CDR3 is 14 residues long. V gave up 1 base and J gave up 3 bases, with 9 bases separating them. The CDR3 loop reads CASSIVGADTEAFF. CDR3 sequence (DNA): TGTGCCAGTAGTATAGTGGGAGCCGACACTGAAGCTTTCTTT.

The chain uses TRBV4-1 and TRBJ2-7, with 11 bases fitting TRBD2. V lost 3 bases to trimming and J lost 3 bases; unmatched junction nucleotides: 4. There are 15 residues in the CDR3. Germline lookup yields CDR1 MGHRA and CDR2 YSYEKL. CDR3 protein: CASSQTSGEIYEQYF. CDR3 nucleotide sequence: TGCGCCAGCAGCCAGACTAGCGGGGAAATCTACGAGCAGTACTTC.

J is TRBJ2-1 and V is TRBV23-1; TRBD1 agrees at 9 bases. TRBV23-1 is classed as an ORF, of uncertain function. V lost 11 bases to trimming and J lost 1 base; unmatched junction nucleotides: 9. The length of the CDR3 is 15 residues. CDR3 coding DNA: TGCGCCCACCAACGTGGGACAGGGTCCTACAATGAGCAGTTCTTC. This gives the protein CAHQRGTGSYNEQFF.

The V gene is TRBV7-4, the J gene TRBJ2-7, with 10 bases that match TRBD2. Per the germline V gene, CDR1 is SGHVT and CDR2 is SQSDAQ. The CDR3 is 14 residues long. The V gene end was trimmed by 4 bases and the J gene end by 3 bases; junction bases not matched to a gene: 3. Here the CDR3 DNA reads TGTGCCAGCAGCTCTCTAGCGGGAGTCTACGAGCAGTACTTC. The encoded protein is CASSSLAGVYEQYF.

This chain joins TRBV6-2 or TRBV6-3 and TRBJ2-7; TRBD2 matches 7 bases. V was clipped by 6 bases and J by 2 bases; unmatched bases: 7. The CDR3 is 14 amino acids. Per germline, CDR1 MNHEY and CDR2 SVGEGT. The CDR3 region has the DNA TGTGCCAGCAGCATTGGGAGGGCGGCCTACGAGCAGTACTTC. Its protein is CASSIGRAAYEQYF.

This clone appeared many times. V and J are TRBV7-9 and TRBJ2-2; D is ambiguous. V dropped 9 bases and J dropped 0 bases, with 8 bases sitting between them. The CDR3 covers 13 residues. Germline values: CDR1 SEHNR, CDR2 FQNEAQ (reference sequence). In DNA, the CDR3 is TGTGCCAGTGGCAGGCCGAACACCGGGGAGCTGTTTTTT. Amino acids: CASGRPNTGELFF.

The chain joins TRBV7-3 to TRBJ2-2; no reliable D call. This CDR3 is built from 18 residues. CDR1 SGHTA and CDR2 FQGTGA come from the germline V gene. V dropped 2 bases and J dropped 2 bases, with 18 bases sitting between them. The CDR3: CASSLGPVIAQNTGELFF. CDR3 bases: TGTGCCAGCAGCTTAGGGCCTGTGATTGCCCAAAACACCGGGGAGCTGTTTTTT.

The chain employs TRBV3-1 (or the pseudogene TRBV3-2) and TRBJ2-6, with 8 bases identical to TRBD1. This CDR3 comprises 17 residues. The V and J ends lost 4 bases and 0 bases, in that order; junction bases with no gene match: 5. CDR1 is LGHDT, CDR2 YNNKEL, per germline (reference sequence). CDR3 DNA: TGTGCCAGCAGCCGAGGGACAGGTTTCTCTGGGGCCAACGTCCTGACTTTC. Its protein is CASSRGTGFSGANVLTF.

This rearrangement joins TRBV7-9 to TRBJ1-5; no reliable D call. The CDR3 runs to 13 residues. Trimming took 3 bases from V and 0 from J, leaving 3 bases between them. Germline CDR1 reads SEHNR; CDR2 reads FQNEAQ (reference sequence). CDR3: CASSFSSNQPQHF. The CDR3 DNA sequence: TGTGCCAGCAGCTTTTCTAGCAATCAGCCCCAGCATTTT. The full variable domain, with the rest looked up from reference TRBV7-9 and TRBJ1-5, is DTGVSQNPRHKITKRGQNVTFRCDPISEHNRLYWYRQTLGQGPEFLTYFQNEAQLEKSRLLSDRFSAERPKGSFSTLEIQRTEQGDSAMYLCASSFSSNQPQHFGDGTRLSIL.

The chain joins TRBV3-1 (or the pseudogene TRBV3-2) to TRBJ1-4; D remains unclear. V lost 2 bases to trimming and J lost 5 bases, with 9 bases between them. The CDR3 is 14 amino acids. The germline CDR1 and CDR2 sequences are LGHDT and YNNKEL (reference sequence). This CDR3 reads CASSQNKVNEKLFF. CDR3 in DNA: TGTGCCAGCAGCCAAAATAAGGTGAATGAAAAACTGTTTTTT.

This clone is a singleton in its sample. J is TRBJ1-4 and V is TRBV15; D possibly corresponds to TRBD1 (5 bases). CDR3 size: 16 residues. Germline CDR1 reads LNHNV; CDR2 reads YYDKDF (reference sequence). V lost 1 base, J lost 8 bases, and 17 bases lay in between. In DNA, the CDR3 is TGTGCCACCAGCAGAGGAGGGGTCGGTGGCGGGGAAAAACTGTTTTTT. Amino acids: CATSRGGVGGGEKLFF.

CDR3 amino acids: CASSLEGTSVHNEQFF. CDR3 DNA sequence: TGTGCCAGCAGCTTGGAAGGGACTAGTGTCCACAATGAGCAGTTCTTC. The rearrangement links TRBV5-6 to TRBJ2-1, with 8 bases that match TRBD2. The CDR3 extends over 16 amino acids. V shed 0 bases, J shed 5 bases, and the junction held 7 bases outside the gene matches. Germline V lookup: CDR1 SGHDT, CDR2 YYEEEE.

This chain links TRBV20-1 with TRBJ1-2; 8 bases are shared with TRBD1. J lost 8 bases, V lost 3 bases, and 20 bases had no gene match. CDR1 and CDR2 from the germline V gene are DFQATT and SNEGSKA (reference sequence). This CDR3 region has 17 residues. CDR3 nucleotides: TGCAGTGCTAGTGGGGGCCGAGGGCAGGGGGCACGGGAGGGCTACACCTTC. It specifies CSASGGRGQGAREGYTF.

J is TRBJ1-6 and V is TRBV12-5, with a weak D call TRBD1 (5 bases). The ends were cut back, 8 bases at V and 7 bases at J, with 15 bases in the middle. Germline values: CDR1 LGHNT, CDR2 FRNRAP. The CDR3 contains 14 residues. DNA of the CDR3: TGTGCTAGTACACCGGGGGTAGGGAATTCACCCCTCCACTTT. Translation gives CASTPGVGNSPLHF.

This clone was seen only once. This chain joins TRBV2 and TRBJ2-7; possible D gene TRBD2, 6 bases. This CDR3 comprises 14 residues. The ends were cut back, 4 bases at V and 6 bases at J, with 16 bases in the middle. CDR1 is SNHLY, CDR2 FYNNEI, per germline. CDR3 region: CASSGDRGTREQYF. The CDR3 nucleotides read TGTGCCAGCAGTGGAGATCGAGGGACTCGCGAGCAGTACTTC.

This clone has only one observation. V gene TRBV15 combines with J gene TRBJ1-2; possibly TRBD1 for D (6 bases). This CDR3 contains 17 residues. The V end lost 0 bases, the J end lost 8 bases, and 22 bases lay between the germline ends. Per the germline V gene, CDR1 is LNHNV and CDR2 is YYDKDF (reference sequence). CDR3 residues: CATSRDPGAGGRGGYTF. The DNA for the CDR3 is TGTGCCACCAGCAGAGATCCGGGGGCGGGTGGCAGGGGAGGCTACACCTTC.

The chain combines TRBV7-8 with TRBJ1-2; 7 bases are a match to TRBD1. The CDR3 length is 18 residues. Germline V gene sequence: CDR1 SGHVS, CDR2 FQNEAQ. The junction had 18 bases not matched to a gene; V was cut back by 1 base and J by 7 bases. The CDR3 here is CASSLVEVPGGSSGGYTF. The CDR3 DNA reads TGTGCCAGCAGCTTAGTCGAAGTTCCAGGGGGGTCTTCGGGTGGCTACACCTTC.

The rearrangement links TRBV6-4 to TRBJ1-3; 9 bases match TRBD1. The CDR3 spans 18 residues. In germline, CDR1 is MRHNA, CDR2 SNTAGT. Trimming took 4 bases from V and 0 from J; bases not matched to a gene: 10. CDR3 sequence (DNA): TGTGCCAGCAGTGTGGAACAGGACAGGGGTGACTCTGGAAACACCATATATTTT. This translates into CASSVEQDRGDSGNTIYF.

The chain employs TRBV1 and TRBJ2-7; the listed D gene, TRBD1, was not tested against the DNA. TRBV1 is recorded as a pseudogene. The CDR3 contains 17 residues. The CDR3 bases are TGCACCAGCAGAAACCCGGGGGGGGACAGGGTTTTCTACGAGCAGTACTTC. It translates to CTSRNPGGDRVFYEQYF.

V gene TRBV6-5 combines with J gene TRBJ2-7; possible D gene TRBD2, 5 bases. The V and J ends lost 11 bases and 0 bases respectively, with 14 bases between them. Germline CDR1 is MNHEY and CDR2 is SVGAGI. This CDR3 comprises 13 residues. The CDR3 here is CAATGEGSYEQYF. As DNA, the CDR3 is TGTGCCGCCACCGGAGAGGGCTCCTACGAGCAGTACTTC.

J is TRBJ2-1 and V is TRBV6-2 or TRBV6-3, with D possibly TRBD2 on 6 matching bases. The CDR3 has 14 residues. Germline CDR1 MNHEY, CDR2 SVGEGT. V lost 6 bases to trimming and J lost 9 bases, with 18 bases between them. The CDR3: CASSRGTFMGEQFF. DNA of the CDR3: TGTGCCAGCAGCCGCGGGACGTTCATGGGTGAGCAGTTCTTC.

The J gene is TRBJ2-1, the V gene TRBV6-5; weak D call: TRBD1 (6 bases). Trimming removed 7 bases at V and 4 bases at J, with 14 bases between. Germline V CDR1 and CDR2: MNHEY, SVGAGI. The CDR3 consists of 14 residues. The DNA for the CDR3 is TGTGCCAGCACGTTAATCCAGGGGTACAATGAGCAGTTCTTC. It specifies CASTLIQGYNEQFF.

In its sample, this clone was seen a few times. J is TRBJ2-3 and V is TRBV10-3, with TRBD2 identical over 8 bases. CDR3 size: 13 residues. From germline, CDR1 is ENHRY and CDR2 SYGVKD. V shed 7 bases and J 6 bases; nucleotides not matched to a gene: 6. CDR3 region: CAITGTSGDTQYF. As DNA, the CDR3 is TGTGCCATCACCGGGACTAGTGGGGATACGCAGTATTTT.

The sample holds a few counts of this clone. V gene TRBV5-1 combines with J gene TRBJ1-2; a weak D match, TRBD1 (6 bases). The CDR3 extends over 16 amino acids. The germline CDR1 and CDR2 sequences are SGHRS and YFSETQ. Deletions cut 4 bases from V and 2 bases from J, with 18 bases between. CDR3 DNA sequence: TGCGCCAGCAGCCCCCCCGGGGGGGGGCAGAACTATGGCTACACCTTC. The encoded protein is CASSPPGGGQNYGYTF.